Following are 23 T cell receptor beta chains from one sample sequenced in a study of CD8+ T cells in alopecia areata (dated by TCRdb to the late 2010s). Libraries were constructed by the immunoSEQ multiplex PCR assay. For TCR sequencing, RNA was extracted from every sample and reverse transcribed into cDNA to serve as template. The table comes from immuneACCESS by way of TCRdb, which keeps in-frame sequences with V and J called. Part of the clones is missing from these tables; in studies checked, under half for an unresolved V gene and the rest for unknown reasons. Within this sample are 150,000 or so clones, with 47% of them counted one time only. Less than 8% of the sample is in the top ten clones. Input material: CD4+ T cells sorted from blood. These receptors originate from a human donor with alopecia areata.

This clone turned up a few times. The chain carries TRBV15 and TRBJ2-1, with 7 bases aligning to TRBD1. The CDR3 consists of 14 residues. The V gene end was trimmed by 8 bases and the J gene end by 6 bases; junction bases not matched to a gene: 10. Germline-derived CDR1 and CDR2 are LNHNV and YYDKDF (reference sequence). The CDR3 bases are TGTGCCACCGGGGTCAGGGGGTTGGCCAATGAGCAGTTCTTC. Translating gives CATGVRGLANEQFF.

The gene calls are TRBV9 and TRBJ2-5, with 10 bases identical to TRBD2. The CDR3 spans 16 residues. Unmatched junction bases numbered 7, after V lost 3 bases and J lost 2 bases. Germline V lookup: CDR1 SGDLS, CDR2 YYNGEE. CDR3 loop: CASSGGLAAGQETQYF. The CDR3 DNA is TGTGCCAGCAGCGGAGGACTAGCGGCGGGGCAAGAGACCCAGTACTTC.

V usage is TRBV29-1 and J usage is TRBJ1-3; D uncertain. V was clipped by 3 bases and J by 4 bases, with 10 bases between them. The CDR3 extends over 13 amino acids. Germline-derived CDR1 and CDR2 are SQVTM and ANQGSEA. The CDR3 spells CSVDSSAGNTIYF. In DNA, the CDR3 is TGCAGCGTTGATAGCTCAGCGGGAAACACCATATATTTT.

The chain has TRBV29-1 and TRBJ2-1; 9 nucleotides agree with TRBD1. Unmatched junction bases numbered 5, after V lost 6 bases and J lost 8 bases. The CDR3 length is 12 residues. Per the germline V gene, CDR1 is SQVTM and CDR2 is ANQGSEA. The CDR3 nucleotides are TGCAGCGTCCAACAGGGGGCGGATGAGCAGTTCTTC. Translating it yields CSVQQGADEQFF.

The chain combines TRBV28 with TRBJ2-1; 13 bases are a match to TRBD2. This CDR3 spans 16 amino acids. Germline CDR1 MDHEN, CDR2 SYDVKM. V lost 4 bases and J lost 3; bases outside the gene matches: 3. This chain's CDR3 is CASSSGLAGVYNEQFF. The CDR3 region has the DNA TGTGCCAGCAGTTCAGGACTAGCGGGAGTCTACAATGAGCAGTTCTTC.

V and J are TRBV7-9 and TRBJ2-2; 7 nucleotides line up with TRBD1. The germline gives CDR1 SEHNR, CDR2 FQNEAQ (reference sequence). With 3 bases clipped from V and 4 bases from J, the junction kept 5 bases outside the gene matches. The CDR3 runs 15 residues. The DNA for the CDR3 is TGTGCCAGCAGCTTGACAGGGAATCCCACCGGGGAGCTGTTTTTT. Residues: CASSLTGNPTGELFF.

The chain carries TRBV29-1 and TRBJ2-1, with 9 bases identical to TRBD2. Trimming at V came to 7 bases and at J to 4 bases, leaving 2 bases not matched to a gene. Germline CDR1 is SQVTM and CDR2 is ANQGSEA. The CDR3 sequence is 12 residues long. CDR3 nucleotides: TGCAGCGGCGGACTAGCGTACAATGAGCAGTTCTTC. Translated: CSGGLAYNEQFF.

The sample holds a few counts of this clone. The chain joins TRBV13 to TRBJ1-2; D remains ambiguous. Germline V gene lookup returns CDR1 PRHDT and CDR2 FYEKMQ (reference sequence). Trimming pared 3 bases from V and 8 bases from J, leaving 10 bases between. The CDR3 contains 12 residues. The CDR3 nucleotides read TGTGCCAGCAGCTTCTCCTCGAGCGGCTACACCTTC. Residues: CASSFSSSGYTF.

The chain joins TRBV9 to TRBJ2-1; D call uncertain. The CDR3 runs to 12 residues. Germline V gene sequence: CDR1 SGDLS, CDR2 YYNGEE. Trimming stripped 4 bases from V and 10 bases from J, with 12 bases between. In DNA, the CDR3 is TGTGCCAGCAGCTCGGGCCTCAGGGAGCAGTTCTTC. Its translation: CASSSGLREQFF. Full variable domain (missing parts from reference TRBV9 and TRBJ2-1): DSGVTQTPKHLITATGQRVTLRCSPRSGDLSVYWYQQSLDQGLQFLIQYYNGEERAKGNILERFSAQQFPDLHSELNLSSLELGDSALYFCASSSGLREQFFGPGTRLTVL.

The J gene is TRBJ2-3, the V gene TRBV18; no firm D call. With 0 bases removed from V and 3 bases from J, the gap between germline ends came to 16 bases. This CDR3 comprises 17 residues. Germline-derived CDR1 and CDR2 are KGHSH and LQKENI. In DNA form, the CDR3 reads TGTGCCAGCTCACCACCGCGTAACGGAGTAAGGACAGATACGCAGTATTTT. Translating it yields CASSPPRNGVRTDTQYF.

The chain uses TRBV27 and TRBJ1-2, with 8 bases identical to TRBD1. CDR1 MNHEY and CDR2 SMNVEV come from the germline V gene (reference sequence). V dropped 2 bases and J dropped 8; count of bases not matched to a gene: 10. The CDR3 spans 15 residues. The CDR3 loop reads CASSLLGQGAEGYTF. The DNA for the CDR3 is TGTGCCAGCAGTTTACTCGGGCAGGGGGCGGAGGGCTACACCTTC.

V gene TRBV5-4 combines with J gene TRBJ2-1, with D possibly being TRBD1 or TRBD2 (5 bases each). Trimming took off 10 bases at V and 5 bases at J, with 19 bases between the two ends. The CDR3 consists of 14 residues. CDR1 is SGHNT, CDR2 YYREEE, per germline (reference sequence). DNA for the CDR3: TGTGCCTCCTTAACCCGGGACGGAGACAATGAGCAGTTCTTC. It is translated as CASLTRDGDNEQFF.

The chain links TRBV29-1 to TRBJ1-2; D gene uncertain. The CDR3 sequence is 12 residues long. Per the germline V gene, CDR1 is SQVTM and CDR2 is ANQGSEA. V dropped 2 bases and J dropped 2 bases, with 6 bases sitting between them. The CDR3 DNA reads TGCAGCGTTGAATCCCTAAACTATGGCTACACCTTC. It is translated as CSVESLNYGYTF.

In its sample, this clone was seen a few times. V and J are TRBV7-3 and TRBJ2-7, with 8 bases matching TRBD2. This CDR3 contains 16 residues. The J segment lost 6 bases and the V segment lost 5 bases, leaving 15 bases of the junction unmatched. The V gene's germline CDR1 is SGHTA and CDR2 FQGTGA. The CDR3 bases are TGTGCCAGCAGCCTTGCCCCGGGACTAGAAGGGGGCGAGCAGTACTTC. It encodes CASSLAPGLEGGEQYF.

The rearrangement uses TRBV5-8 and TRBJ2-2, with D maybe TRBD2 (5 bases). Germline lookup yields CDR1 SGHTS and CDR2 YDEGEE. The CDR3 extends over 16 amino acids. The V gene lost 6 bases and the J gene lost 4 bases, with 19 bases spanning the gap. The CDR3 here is CASNQGQTEGTGELFF. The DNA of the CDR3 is TGTGCCAGCAACCAAGGCCAGACCGAGGGCACCGGGGAGCTGTTTTTT.

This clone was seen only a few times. The DNA of the CDR3 is TGTGCCAGCAGCCCACTCGGGCAGGGTAGGAACAATGAGCAGTTCTTC. Translation gives CASSPLGQGRNNEQFF. The chain couples TRBV14 to TRBJ2-1, with D maybe TRBD1 (5 bases). Trimming pared 4 bases from V and 5 bases from J, leaving 18 bases between. CDR1 and CDR2 from the germline V gene are SGHDN and FVKESK. This CDR3 region has 16 residues.

Here the CDR3 DNA reads TGTGCCAGCAGTATGGCGGCCTTCCTGGAAGAGACCCAGTACTTC. Translated, it gives CASSMAAFLEETQYF. The genes are TRBV25-1 and TRBJ2-5, with D uncertain. Between the trimmed V and J ends, which lost 5 bases and 3 bases, there was a span of 16 bases. The CDR3 length is 15 residues. Germline V gene lookup returns CDR1 MGHDK and CDR2 SYGVNS. Variable domain in full (rest from reference TRBV25-1 and TRBJ2-5): EADIYQTPRYLVIGTGKKITLECSQTMGHDKMYWYQQDPGMELHLIHYSYGVNSTEKGDLSSESTVSRIRTEHFPLTLESARPSHTSQYLCASSMAAFLEETQYFGPGTRLLVL.

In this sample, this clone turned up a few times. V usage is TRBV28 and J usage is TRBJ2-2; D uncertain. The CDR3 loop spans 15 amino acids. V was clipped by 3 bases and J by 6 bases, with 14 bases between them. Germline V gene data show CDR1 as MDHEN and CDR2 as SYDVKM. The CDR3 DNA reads TGTGCCAGCAGTTTGACGATAGGTTGGGCCGGGGAGCTGTTTTTT. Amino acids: CASSLTIGWAGELFF.

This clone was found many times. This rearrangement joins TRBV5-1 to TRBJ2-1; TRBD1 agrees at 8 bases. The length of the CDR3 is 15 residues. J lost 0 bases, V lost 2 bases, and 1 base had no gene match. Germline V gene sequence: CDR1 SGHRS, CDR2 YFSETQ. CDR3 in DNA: TGCGCCAGCAGCTTAGACAGGGGCTCCTACAATGAGCAGTTCTTC. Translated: CASSLDRGSYNEQFF.

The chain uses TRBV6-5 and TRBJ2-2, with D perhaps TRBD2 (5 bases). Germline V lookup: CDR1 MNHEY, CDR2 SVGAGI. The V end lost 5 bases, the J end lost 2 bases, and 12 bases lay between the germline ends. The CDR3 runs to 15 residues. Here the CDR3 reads CASSISGVNTGELFF. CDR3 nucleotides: TGTGCCAGCAGTATAAGCGGTGTTAACACCGGGGAGCTGTTTTTT.

The CDR3 DNA is TGTGCCAGCAGTTTTGAGCGGCCCTACAATGAGCAGTTCTTC. This gives the protein CASSFERPYNEQFF. V usage is TRBV27 and J usage is TRBJ2-1, with D possibly being TRBD2 (5 bases). The CDR3 covers 14 residues. V lost 3 bases to trimming and J lost 2 bases, with 8 bases between them. The germline gives CDR1 MNHEY, CDR2 SMNVEV (reference sequence).

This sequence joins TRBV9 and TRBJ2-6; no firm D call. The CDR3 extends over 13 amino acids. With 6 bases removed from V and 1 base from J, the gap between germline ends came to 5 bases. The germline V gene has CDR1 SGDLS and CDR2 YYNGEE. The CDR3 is CASKPSGANVLTF. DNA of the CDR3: TGTGCCAGCAAACCTTCTGGGGCCAACGTCCTGACTTTC.

The CDR3 bases are TGTGCCAGCAGCTTACGGCAGGGGCTTGGCGGGGAGCTGTTTTTT. This sequence encodes CASSLRQGLGGELFF. The rearrangement joins TRBV7-9 to TRBJ2-2; TRBD1 is a possible D gene (6 bases). The V and J ends lost 2 bases and 7 bases respectively, with 14 bases between them. The CDR3 contains 15 residues. CDR1 is SEHNR and CDR2 is FQNEAQ in the germline V gene (reference sequence).